The entry below describes one TCR beta chain. Its specific antigen is unknown. Per-nucleotide qualities are absent, and no much larger clonotype sits a single base away. The intended sense of this specimen's time point label: cycle 4 day 1 (C4D1), after around six weeks of nivolumab. Every trial patient had relapsed after autologous stem cell transplantation, and cohorts A, B and C differed in prior brentuximab vedotin exposure. The trial cohort was composed of 56 patients with relapsed/refractory classical Hodgkin lymphoma, for whom complete response, partial response or progressive disease was recorded as best overall response. Single-agent nivolumab was administered to trial patients in the multi-cohort phase II CheckMate 205 trial. An independent review committee assessed best overall response using the 2007 International Working Group response criteria. Trial PBMCs were obtained immediately prior to nivolumab initiation (C1D1) and on therapy at cycle 2 day 1 and cycle 4 day 1. Peripheral blood was collected in 8 mL Vacutainer Cell Preparation Tubes, from which PBMCs were isolated by centrifugation and then cryopreserved.

CDR1 and CDR2, looked up from the germline V gene (reference sequence), are MNHNY and SVGAGI. The CDR3 numbers 16 residues from cysteine through phenylalanine. Left in the record is the CDR3 DNA by itself, 48 bases read in frame from the first base. V is cut by 2 bases and J by 1 base, and the space between the germline ends is 14 bases. These data belong to a study of PD-1 blockade in classical Hodgkin lymphoma (TCRdb year 2020). For context, the study as a whole: Nivolumab dosing was 3 mg/kg intravenously every 2 weeks, continuing until either disease progression or unacceptable toxicity. A peripheral blood immune signature of response to PD-1 blockade in classical Hodgkin lymphoma was defined using TCR beta sequencing and CyTOF. Study-level results and caveats: Newly diagnosed patients were reported to have lower baseline TCR diversity than healthy donors, and relapsed/refractory patients were reported to have lower baseline TCR diversity still. Patients starting nivolumab less than 1 year after ASCT had lower diversity and were excluded from later analyses to avoid confounding by immune reconstitution. Trial patients achieving complete response had baseline diversity similar to newly diagnosed patients, whereas partial responders and progressors had significantly lower diversity. The study was limited to a single clinical trial cohort, and causes of repertoire differences, possibly disease activity or prior therapy, remained undefined. By C4D1, a significant rise was seen in CD4+ TCR diversity but not in CD8+ TCR diversity (p=0.0027 vs p=0.16), and the rise was most apparent among complete responders (p=0.02).

Genomic DNA was extracted with the Qiagen DNeasy kit from unsorted PBMCs and from negatively selected CD4+ and CD8+ fractions. Amplification of TCR beta CDR3 regions was done by immunoSEQ multiplex PCR with primers that anneal to V and J segments. A synthetic immune receptor repertoire was used to minimize amplification bias, and remaining bias was computationally removed after sequencing. On the study's bioinformatics: Custom Python scripts were used to quantify repertoire diversity as the Shannon entropy index. Unsorted, CD4+ and CD8+ repertoires were examined separately, except in combined analyses, for which CD4+ and CD8+ sequences were merged in silico. Clonal expansion was defined as a frequency increase of at least 2-fold after treatment compared with C1D1, and clones undetected at baseline were assigned a pseudocount of 0.5. Clones with 0 or 1 copy at C1D1 were defined as singleton clones, while clones with 2 or more copies were defined as non-singleton clones. By matching protein sequences in sorted samples from the same patient, clones expanded in unsorted samples were annotated as CD4+, CD8+ or unknown. Wilcoxon tests on paired samples were used to test diversity changes from C1D1 to C4D1. Imported from immuneACCESS, the table was reduced by TCRdb to in-frame sequences with V and J called. These copies leave out some clones; in studies compared against another copy, an unresolved V gene accounts for under half, and the cause of the remainder is not known. That table gives V, J and clone size, and the DNA gave D and trimming. The sample contains some 19,000 clones, 70% to 85% of them found a single time. The top ten constitute 15% to 20% of the sample.

The chain is encoded by TRBV6-6 joined to TRBJ1-1; TRBD1 might be the D gene, on 6 matching bases. The origin of this receptor is a human donor with classical Hodgkin lymphoma. The sequenced sample was peripheral blood mononuclear cells (PBMCs), obtained before the fourth cycle of nivolumab. In nucleotide form, the sequence is TGTGCCAGCAGTTACCCGCGGACAGAGCCGAACACTGAAGCTTTCTTT. Translated, this gives CASSYPRTEPNTEAFF.